Listed below are T cell receptor beta chains from one sample, sequenced in a study of early T cells in non-severe SARS-CoV-2 infection. TCRdb re-called the 5' RACE reads through MiXCR, storing one row per CDR3 protein. This sample has roughly 63,000 distinct CDR3 sequences, with roughly 13% found just once. Sample: whole blood. All receptors derive from an adult who was a healthcare worker with PCR-confirmed SARS-CoV-2 infection or an uninfected control (not recorded which). Both conserved end residues are part of each CDR3. A D gene is named only where the DNA matches it firmly. Some rows mark clone size as missing; the rest say once, few, many or name a class of expanded clone.

J gene	clone size	V gene	D gene	CDR3 protein	CDR3 DNA
TRBJ1-6	few	TRBV4-2	.	CASSQELAGNNSPLHF	TGTGCCAGCAGCCAAGAGTTGGCAGGGAATAATTCACCCCTCCACTTT
TRBJ1-6	many	TRBV4-3	.	CASSPKESEESPLHF	TGCGCCAGCAGCCCTAAGGAAAGCGAGGAGTCACCCCTCCACTTT
TRBJ2-5	many	TRBV5-1	TRBD2	CASSRTSGQETQYF	TGCGCCAGCAGCCGTACTAGCGGACAAGAGACCCAGTACTTC
TRBJ2-7	many	TRBV18	.	CASSPPDSSYEQYF	TGTGCCAGCTCACCCCCCGACAGTTCCTACGAGCAGTACTTC
TRBJ2-1	many	TRBV9	TRBD2	CASTETSGARKDEQFF	TGTGCCAGCACCGAGACTAGCGGGGCAAGGAAGGATGAGCAGTTCTTC
TRBJ2-2	.	TRBV12-3/TRBV12-4	.	CASRALGPGELFF	TGTGCCAGCAGAGCTCTAGGTCCCGGGGAGCTGTTTTTT
TRBJ1-2	many	TRBV11-2	.	CASSLVGYGYTF	TGTGCCAGCAGCTTAGTAGGGTATGGCTACACCTTC
TRBJ1-6	.	TRBV6-5	.	CASTSLYYNSPLHF	TGTGCCAGCACTAGTCTGTACTATAATTCACCCCTCCACTTT
TRBJ1-1	many	TRBV12-3/TRBV12-4	.	CASTPGALNTEAFF	TGTGCCAGCACCCCGGGAGCTTTGAACACTGAAGCTTTCTTT
TRBJ2-2	.	TRBV29-1	.	CSVMWATGELFF	TGCAGCGTTATGTGGGCGACCGGGGAGCTGTTTTTT
TRBJ2-1	few	TRBV7-2	TRBD2	CASSLVRLAVYNEQFF	TGTGCCAGCAGCTTAGTACGGCTAGCGGTCTACAATGAGCAGTTCTTC
TRBJ1-1	many	TRBV29-1	.	CSAADQNTEAFF	TGCAGCGCAGCCGACCAAAACACTGAAGCTTTCTTT
TRBJ1-6	.	TRBV10-3	TRBD1	CAIGGQADSPLHF	TGTGCCATCGGAGGACAGGCGGATTCACCCCTCCACTTT
TRBJ2-1	many	TRBV7-9	.	CASLALPGDEQFF	TGTGCCAGCCTGGCCTTACCCGGGGATGAGCAGTTCTTC
TRBJ1-5	.	TRBV30	.	CAWSRLPNQPQHF	TGTGCCTGGAGTCGACTGCCGAATCAGCCCCAGCATTTT
TRBJ2-1	.	TRBV4-2	TRBD2	CASSQEAGLAGLFNEQFF	TGTGCCAGCAGCCAAGAAGCTGGACTAGCGGGGCTATTTAATGAGCAGTTCTTC
TRBJ1-4	.	TRBV12-3/TRBV12-4	TRBD1	CASSFRGRGEKLFF	TGTGCCAGCAGTTTCAGGGGGCGCGGTGAAAAACTGTTTTTT
TRBJ1-2	many	TRBV3-1	.	CASRDTLGYGYTF	TGTGCCAGCAGGGACACCCTCGGGTATGGCTACACCTTC
TRBJ2-7	many	TRBV21-1	.	CASSKAETPITYEQYF	TGTGCCAGCAGCAAAGCCGAGACCCCCATTACCTACGAGCAGTACTTC
TRBJ2-1	many	TRBV7-9	.	CASSLRSQGPNEQFF	TGTGCCAGCAGCTTAAGGTCACAGGGTCCCAATGAGCAGTTCTTC
TRBJ1-6	many	TRBV11-2	.	CASSFWGLVDSPLHF	TGTGCCAGCAGCTTTTGGGGGCTGGTCGATTCACCCCTCCACTTT
TRBJ2-1	few	TRBV20-1	.	CSAGTAYNEQFF	TGCAGTGCTGGGACCGCGTACAATGAGCAGTTCTTC
TRBJ2-5	many	TRBV15	.	CATSRVLEGRETQYF	TGTGCCACCAGCAGAGTTTTGGAGGGCAGGGAGACCCAGTACTTC
TRBJ2-5	few	TRBV18	TRBD2	CASSRSGGIQETQYF	TGTGCCAGCTCCCGAAGCGGGGGTATCCAAGAGACCCAGTACTTC
TRBJ1-4	few	TRBV6-6	.	CASRKGEINEKLFF	TGTGCCAGCAGGAAGGGCGAGATCAATGAAAAACTGTTTTTT
TRBJ2-5	many	TRBV3-1	.	CASSPDGETQYF	TGTGCCAGCAGCCCGGACGGAGAGACCCAGTACTTC
TRBJ1-5	few	TRBV20-1	.	CSAEQGGSNQPQHF	TGCAGTGCCGAACAGGGAGGTAGCAATCAGCCCCAGCATTTT
TRBJ2-3	many	TRBV30	.	CAWSVQMGTDTQYF	TGTGCCTGGAGTGTACAGATGGGCACAGATACGCAGTATTTT
TRBJ1-2	few	TRBV10-3	.	CAISEGQVFYGYTF	TGTGCCATCAGTGAGGGGCAGGTGTTCTATGGCTACACCTTC
TRBJ2-3	many	TRBV5-1	TRBD1	CASSATGTGARDTQYF	TGCGCCAGCAGCGCTACCGGGACAGGGGCGCGAGATACGCAGTATTTT
TRBJ1-2	few	TRBV10-3	TRBD1	CAIRGQGARGHKGYTF	TGTGCCATCAGAGGACAGGGAGCAAGGGGGCATAAGGGCTACACCTTC
TRBJ2-7	many	TRBV3-1	.	CASSSYLGEQYF	TGTGCCAGCAGCTCCTACCTCGGCGAGCAGTACTTC
TRBJ1-1	.	TRBV5-1	.	CASSYVGDTEAFF	TGCGCCAGCAGCTACGTGGGGGACACTGAAGCTTTCTTT
TRBJ2-2	.	TRBV27	.	CASKFRLNTGELFF	TGTGCCAGCAAATTCAGGCTAAACACCGGGGAGCTGTTTTTT
TRBJ1-5	many	TRBV6-5	.	CASSYDRHNQPQHF	TGTGCCAGCAGTTACGACAGACACAATCAGCCCCAGCATTTT
TRBJ2-6	many	TRBV18	.	CASSRDTGTGANVLTF	TGTGCCAGCTCACGCGATACAGGAACTGGGGCCAACGTCCTGACTTTC
TRBJ2-3	many	TRBV7-6	TRBD2	CASSLKRGLAGSYTDTQYF	TGTGCCAGCAGCTTAAAAAGAGGGCTAGCGGGGTCCTACACAGATACGCAGTATTTT
TRBJ1-5	many	TRBV29-1	.	CSVETGYSNQPQHF	TGCAGCGTTGAAACAGGTTATAGCAATCAGCCCCAGCATTTT
TRBJ1-2	many	TRBV20-1	.	CSARVGSGGYTF	TGCAGTGCTAGAGTCGGATCAGGAGGCTACACCTTC
TRBJ1-1	.	TRBV7-9	.	CASSADGQLEAFF	TGTGCCAGCTCTGCTGACGGACAGCTTGAAGCTTTCTTT
TRBJ2-7	few	TRBV7-8	TRBD2	CASSLPGTSGGPDSYEQYF	TGTGCCAGCAGCTTACCCGGGACTAGCGGGGGGCCCGACTCCTACGAGCAGTACTTC
TRBJ1-1	.	TRBV10-1	.	CASSGPSRSTEAFF	TGCGCCAGCTCAGGTCCCAGCCGGTCCACTGAAGCTTTCTTT
TRBJ2-7	.	TRBV6-5	TRBD1	CAGSTNPGQGVDEQYF	TGTGCCGGCAGTACGAACCCTGGACAGGGTGTTGACGAGCAGTACTTC